The T cell receptor (beta chain) under discussion was sequenced for a study of T cell responses to AZD1222 COVID-19 vaccine. As regards this clone: Antigen: not known.

Sequencing was performed with immunoSEQ multiplex PCR; in TCRdb, only in-frame clones are kept and a portion is missing. Of about 120,000 clones in the sample, about 86% were seen once. From germline, CDR1 is KGHSH and CDR2 LQKENI. This CDR3 spans 14 amino acids. Trimming took 3 bases from V and 2 from J, leaving 10 bases between them. Findings and caveats of the study: Seropositive at baseline were only a handful of AZD1222 recipients.

The J gene is TRBJ1-1, the V gene TRBV18; D is undetermined. The TCR originated in an adult in good health. The starting material was peripheral blood, obtained on day 0 of AZD1222 vaccination. CDR3 residues: CASSPAGFNTEAFF. The DNA of the CDR3 is TGTGCCAGCTCACCGGCGGGGTTTAACACTGAAGCTTTCTTT.